The next 13 T cell receptor beta chains were all read from a single sample in a study of T cell repertoires in cytomegalovirus infection (dated by TCRdb to about 2019). Their target antigens are unknown. The treatment or condition label for this specimen denotes: in vitro stimulation with specific CMV peptide epitopes to enrich CMV-specific T cells. TCRdb shows the sequencer as Illumina HiSeq 1500. TCRdb handled the public reads itself, with Q25 trimming in fastp and clone calling in MiXCR, and kept productive beta chains. Rows matching on CDR3 protein sequence are summarized as one entry with the most common DNA and genes. In all, the sample holds 200,000 to 250,000 distinct CDR3 sequences, and approximately 40% of those were seen once. In total, the top ten clones hold 59% of the sample. Here the sequenced sample was CD8+ T cells from cultured PBMCs, taken from culture after CMV antigen stimulation. The receptors were sampled from a human donor in good health (CMV status not recorded). Some clones in this sample may be carry-over from other donors' samples.

The rearrangement joins TRBV11-3 to TRBJ2-1; 13 bases line up with TRBD2. The CDR3 consists of 16 residues. The V gene end was trimmed by 2 bases and the J gene end by 7 bases; junction bases not matched to a gene: 5. Germline lookup yields CDR1 SGHNT and CDR2 YENEEA. CDR3 in DNA: TGTGCCAGCAGCTTAACTAGCGGGGGGGCGGCAAATGAGCAGTTCTTC. It specifies CASSLTSGGAANEQFF. The entire variable domain, with the rest obtained from reference TRBV11-3 and TRBJ2-1, is as follows: EAGVVQSPRYKIIEKKQPVAFWCNPISGHNTLYWYLQNLGQGPELLIRYENEEAVDDSQLPKDRFSAERLKGVDSTLKIQPAELGDSAVYLCASSLTSGGAANEQFFGPGTRLTVL.

The sample holds a few counts of this clonotype. The chain employs TRBV2 and TRBJ2-3; 9 bases fit TRBD1. Germline V gene data show CDR1 as SNHLY and CDR2 as FYNNEI. The junction had 4 bases not matched to a gene; V was cut back by 8 bases and J by 4 bases. The CDR3 loop spans 13 amino acids. CDR3 loop: CASRTGEADTQYF. Written as DNA, the CDR3 is TGTGCCAGCCGGACAGGGGAGGCAGATACGCAGTATTTT.

This clonotype turned up a few times. The genes are TRBV6-5 and TRBJ2-2, with TRBD1 identical over 7 bases. The CDR3 is 16 amino acids. With V trimmed by 0 bases and J by 6 bases, 7 bases remained unmatched. The germline CDR1 and CDR2 sequences are MNHEY and SVGAGI. CDR3 in amino acids: CASSYSPTGSPGELFF. The CDR3 bases are TGTGCCAGCAGTTACTCGCCGACAGGGAGTCCCGGGGAGCTGTTTTTT.

This clonotype was counted at least ten times. The chain recombines TRBV7-8 with TRBJ2-7, with D perhaps matching TRBD2 (6 bases). V was clipped by 4 bases and J by 3 bases, with 10 bases between them. CDR3 length: 13 amino acids. CDR1 and CDR2 (germline): SGHVS, FQNEAQ. DNA of the CDR3: TGTGCCAGCAGCTCCACTAGCATCTACGAGCAGTACTTC. Protein: CASSSTSIYEQYF.

This clonotype was counted many times. This chain links TRBV7-6 with TRBJ2-1, with 9 bases fitting TRBD2. Looked up from germline, CDR1 is SGHVS and CDR2 is FNYEAQ. This CDR3 contains 17 residues. Germline trimming cut 2 bases from V and 4 bases from J; bases unmatched to any gene: 9. For the CDR3, the DNA is TGTGCCAGCAGCTTACAAGGACGCGGGGGGGGGTACAATGAGCAGTTCTTC. It specifies CASSLQGRGGGYNEQFF. Variable domain in full (rest from reference TRBV7-6 and TRBJ2-1): GAGVSQSPRYKVTKRGQDVALRCDPISGHVSLYWYRQALGQGPEFLTYFNYEAQQDKSGLPNDRFSAERPEGSISTLTIQRTEQRDSAMYRCASSLQGRGGGYNEQFFGPGTRLTVL.

This clonotype was seen once. This CDR3 is CASSQDRGRGRIDTQYF. DNA for the CDR3: TGCGCCAGCAGCCAAGATAGGGGCAGGGGGCGGATAGATACGCAGTATTTT. The gene calls are TRBV4-1 and TRBJ2-3, with TRBD1 matching 8 bases. V dropped 0 bases and J dropped 5; count of bases not matched to a gene: 10. CDR1 and CDR2 (germline): MGHRA, YSYEKL. CDR3 length equals 17 residues.

The chain links TRBV6-6 to TRBJ1-2; 10 bases fit TRBD1. Germline-derived CDR1 and CDR2 are MNHNY and SVGAGI (reference sequence). The CDR3 is made up of 17 amino acids. After removal of 4 bases from V and 6 bases from J, the junction contained 14 bases not matched to a gene. The CDR3 nucleotides read TGTGCCAGCAGTTTCCGCCGTGGGACAGGGGACCGGGATGGCTACACCTTC. The encoded protein is CASSFRRGTGDRDGYTF.

The chain employs TRBV3-1 and TRBJ2-4; 9 positions agree with TRBD2. The trim removed 4 bases at V and 2 bases at J, leaving 6 bases unmatched. The CDR3 loop spans 16 amino acids. Per the germline V gene, CDR1 is LGHDT and CDR2 is YNNKEL (reference sequence). CDR3 residues: CASSPRLAEPKNIQYF. The CDR3 DNA reads as TGTGCCAGCAGCCCTCGACTAGCGGAACCCAAAAACATTCAGTACTTC.

The chain links TRBV28 to TRBJ2-5; TRBD1 is a possible D gene (6 bases). With 2 bases removed from V and 5 bases from J, the gap between germline ends came to 12 bases. Germline lookup yields CDR1 MDHEN and CDR2 SYDVKM. This CDR3 comprises 14 residues. The CDR3, as DNA: TGTGCCAGCAGTTTAAGGACAGTCAGGGAGACCCAGTACTTC. It translates to CASSLRTVRETQYF. The variable domain in full, with the rest retrieved from reference TRBV28 and TRBJ2-5, is DVKVTQSSRYLVKRTGEKVFLECVQDMDHENMFWYRQDPGLGLRLIYFSYDVKMKEKGDIPEGYSVSREKKERFSLILESASTNQTSMYLCASSLRTVRETQYFGPGTRLLVL.

To note about this clonotype: Sequence at one end of the junction differs from germline and may be a read error. The chain couples TRBV12-3 or TRBV12-4 to TRBJ2-7; the match to TRBD2 covers 8 bases. The CDR3 loop spans 16 amino acids. CDR3 amino acids: CASSSRGGQGIYDQYF. As DNA, the CDR3 is TGTGCAAGCAGTTCCCGGGGGGGACAAGGAATCTACGATCAGTACTTC.

The CDR3 spells CASSIRTANYGYTF. The CDR3 nucleotides read TGTGCCAGTAGTATACGGACTGCTAACTATGGCTACACCTTC. This chain connects TRBV19 to TRBJ1-2; no clear D. The ends were cut back, 2 bases at V and 0 bases at J, with 7 bases in the middle. This CDR3 has 14 residues. The germline V gene has CDR1 LNHDA and CDR2 SQIVND (reference sequence). The full variable domain, completed using reference TRBV19 and TRBJ1-2, is DGGITQSPKYLFRKEGQNVTLSCEQNLNHDAMYWYRQDPGQGLRLIYYSQIVNDFQKGDIAEGYSVSREKKESFPLTVTSAQKNPTAFYLCASSIRTANYGYTFGSGTRLTVV.

The chain joins TRBV27 to TRBJ2-6; D possibly corresponds to TRBD1 (6 bases). The length of the CDR3 is 18 residues. Trimming cost V 5 bases and J 0 bases, with 17 bases left between them. Looked up from germline, CDR1 is MNHEY and CDR2 is SMNVEV (reference sequence). CDR3 DNA sequence: TGTGCCAGCAGTACAGGGCCCCTACTCAGCTCTGGGGCCAACGTCCTGACTTTC. Translating it yields CASSTGPLLSSGANVLTF.

This clonotype was seen a handful of times. The chain links TRBV6-1 to TRBJ1-6; no definite D call. Trimming cost V 7 bases and J 9 bases, with 16 bases left between them. The CDR3 extends over 14 amino acids. Germline loops: CDR1 MNHNS, CDR2 SASEGT. CDR3 amino acids: CASILTRGGSPLHF. The DNA of the CDR3 is TGTGCCAGCATTCTCACCCGGGGAGGTTCACCCCTCCACTTT.